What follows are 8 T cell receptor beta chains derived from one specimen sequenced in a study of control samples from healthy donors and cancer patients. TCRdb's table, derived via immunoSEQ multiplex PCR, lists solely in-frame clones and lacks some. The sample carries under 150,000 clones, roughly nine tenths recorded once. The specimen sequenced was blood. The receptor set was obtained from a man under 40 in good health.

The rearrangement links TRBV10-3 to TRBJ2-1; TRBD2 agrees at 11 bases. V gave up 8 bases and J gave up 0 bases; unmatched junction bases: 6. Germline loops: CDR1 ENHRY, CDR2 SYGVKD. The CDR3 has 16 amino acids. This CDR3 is CAIQRLAGSSYNEQFF. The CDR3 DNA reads TGTGCCATCCAACGACTAGCGGGGAGCTCCTACAATGAGCAGTTCTTC.

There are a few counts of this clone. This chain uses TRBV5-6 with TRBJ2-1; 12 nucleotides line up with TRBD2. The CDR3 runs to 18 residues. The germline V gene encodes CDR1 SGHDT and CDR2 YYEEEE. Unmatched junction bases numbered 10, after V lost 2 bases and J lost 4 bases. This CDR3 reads CASSFTSGGPTTYNEQFF. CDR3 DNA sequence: TGTGCCAGCAGCTTTACTAGCGGGGGGCCGACGACTTACAATGAGCAGTTCTTC.

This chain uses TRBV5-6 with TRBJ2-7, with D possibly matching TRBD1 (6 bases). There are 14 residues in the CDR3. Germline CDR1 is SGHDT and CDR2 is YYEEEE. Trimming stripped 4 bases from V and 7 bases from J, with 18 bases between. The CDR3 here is CASSAGTGIREQYF. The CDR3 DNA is TGTGCCAGCAGCGCCGGTACAGGGATTAGGGAGCAGTACTTC.

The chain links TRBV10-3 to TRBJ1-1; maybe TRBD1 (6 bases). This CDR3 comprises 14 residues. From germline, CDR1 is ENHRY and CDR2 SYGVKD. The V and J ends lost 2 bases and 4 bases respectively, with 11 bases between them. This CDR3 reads CAISEGSRGTEAFF. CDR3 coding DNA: TGTGCCATCAGTGAGGGGTCCAGGGGCACTGAAGCTTTCTTT.

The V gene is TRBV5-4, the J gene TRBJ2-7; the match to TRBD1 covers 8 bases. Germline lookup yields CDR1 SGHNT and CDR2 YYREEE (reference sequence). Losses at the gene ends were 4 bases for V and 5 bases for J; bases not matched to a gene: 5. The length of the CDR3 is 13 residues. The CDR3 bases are TGTGCCAGCAGCCGACAGGGGACGCACGAGCAGTACTTC. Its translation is CASSRQGTHEQYF.

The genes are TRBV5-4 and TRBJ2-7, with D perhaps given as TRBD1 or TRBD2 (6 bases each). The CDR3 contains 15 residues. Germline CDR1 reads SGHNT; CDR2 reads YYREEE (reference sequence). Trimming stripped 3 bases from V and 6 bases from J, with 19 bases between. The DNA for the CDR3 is TGTGCCAGCAGCTATACAGGGAAAGGGACTTCCGAGCAGTACTTC. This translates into CASSYTGKGTSEQYF.

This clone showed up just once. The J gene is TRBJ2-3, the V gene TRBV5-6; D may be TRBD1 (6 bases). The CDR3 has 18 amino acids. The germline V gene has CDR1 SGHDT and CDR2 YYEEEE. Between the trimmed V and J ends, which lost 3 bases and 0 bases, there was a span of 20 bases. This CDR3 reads CASSSFGSGEVSTDTQYF. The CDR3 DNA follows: TGTGCCAGCAGCTCCTTTGGGTCAGGGGAAGTTAGCACAGATACGCAGTATTTT.

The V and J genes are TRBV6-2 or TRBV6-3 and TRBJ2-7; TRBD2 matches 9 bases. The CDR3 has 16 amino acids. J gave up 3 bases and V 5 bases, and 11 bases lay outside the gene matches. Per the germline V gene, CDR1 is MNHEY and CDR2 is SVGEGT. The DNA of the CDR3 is TGTGCCAGCAGTGGGCCGGGGGCTAGCGGGATCTACGAGCAGTACTTC. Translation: CASSGPGASGIYEQYF.